Below, one T cell receptor beta chain is given with its context. This CDR3 is also generated by other DNA sequences in the sample. The data originate from a study of cytomegalovirus exposure and HLA in healthy donors. The PCR used 60 Vbeta and 13 Jbeta primers. TCRdb keeps only in-frame clones here, not all; method: immunoSEQ multiplex PCR. The sample includes around 190,000 clones, about four fifths of them seen just once. V dropped 0 bases and J dropped 1; count of bases not matched to a gene: 2. Per germline, CDR1 PRHDT and CDR2 FYEKMQ (reference sequence). This CDR3 has 18 residues. The V gene is TRBV13, the J gene TRBJ2-6; 11 nucleotides line up with TRBD2. What was sequenced was PBMCs. The clonotype comes from a man in his forties in good health and CMV-seropositive. The CDR3 DNA follows: TGTGCCAGCAGCTTAGGCCTAGCGGGAGGATCTGGGGCCAACGTCCTGACTTTC. Protein: CASSLGLAGGSGANVLTF.